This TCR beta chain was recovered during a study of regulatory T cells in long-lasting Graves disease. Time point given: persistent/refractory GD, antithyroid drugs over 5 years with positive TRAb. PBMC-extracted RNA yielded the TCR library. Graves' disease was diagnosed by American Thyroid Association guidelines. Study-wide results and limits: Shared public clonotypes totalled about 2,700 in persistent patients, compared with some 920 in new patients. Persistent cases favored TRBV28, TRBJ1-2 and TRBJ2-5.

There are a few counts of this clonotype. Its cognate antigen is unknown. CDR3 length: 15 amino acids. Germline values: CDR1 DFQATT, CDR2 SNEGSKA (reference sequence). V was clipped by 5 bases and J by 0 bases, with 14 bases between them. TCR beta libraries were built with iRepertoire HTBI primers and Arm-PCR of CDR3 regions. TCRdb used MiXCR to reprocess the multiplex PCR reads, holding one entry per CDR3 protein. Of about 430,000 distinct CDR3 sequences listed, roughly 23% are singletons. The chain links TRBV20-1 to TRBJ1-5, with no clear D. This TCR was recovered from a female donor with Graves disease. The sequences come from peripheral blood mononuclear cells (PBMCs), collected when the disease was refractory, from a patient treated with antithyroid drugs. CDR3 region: CSAQVATYSNQPQHF. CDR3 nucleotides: TGCAGTGCTCAAGTAGCAACTTATAGCAATCAGCCCCAGCATTTT.